One T cell receptor beta chain is described in this entry. Its antigen remains unknown. Looked up from germline, CDR1 is MGHRA and CDR2 is YSYEKL. The ends lost 3 bases at V and 5 bases at J; junction bases unmatched: 5. This CDR3 is 14 amino acids long. The data stem from a study of cytomegalovirus exposure and HLA in healthy donors. PCR used 60 Vbeta primers and 13 Jbeta primers. The repertoire was sequenced with immunoSEQ multiplex PCR; TCRdb's copy has only in-frame clones and lacks some. This sample has approximately 190,000 clones, with approximately 78% found just once. Findings and limits, study-wide: The listing of 150 to 200 TCR beta chains classed them as cytomegalovirus-associated. The records held CMV serostatus as the only immune exposure information. The majority of CMV-associated TCR beta chains were reported as apparently HLA-restricted in a later analysis.

The receptor was derived from a woman under 40 in good health and CMV-seropositive. The sequenced material came from PBMCs. The chain uses TRBV4-1 and TRBJ2-7; TRBD1 agrees at 9 bases. The CDR3 here is CASSHGTGFNEQYF. The CDR3 DNA reads as TGCGCCAGCAGCCATGGGACAGGGTTTAACGAGCAGTACTTC.